Given below is one T cell receptor beta chain in context. Authors' processing steps: How many nucleated cells were present was estimated from reference gene primer amplification. Some clones are missing from TCRdb's copy, which holds only in-frame ones; the method was immunoSEQ multiplex PCR. D and trimming come from the DNA, and the V and J calls and clone size come from that table. This table has some 200,000 clones, 80% to 95% appearing once. The data derive from a study of blood T cell repertoires in COVID-19. Material for sequencing was peripheral blood. The TCR comes from a man in his forties or fifties with acute or convalescent COVID-19.

The CDR3 DNA reads TGTGCCAGCAGTTTTTATGGACAGGCAATGGCCGGGGAGCTGTTTTTT. Its protein product is CASSFYGQAMAGELFF. The chain carries TRBV27 and TRBJ2-2; TRBD1 matches 7 bases. The CDR3 has 16 amino acids. CDR1 is MNHEY, CDR2 SMNVEV, per germline (reference sequence). Trimming removed 3 bases from V and 6 bases from J; junction bases left unmatched: 10.